This T cell receptor (beta chain) came from a study of T cell responses to AZD1222 COVID-19 vaccine. TCRdb's copy holds only in-frame clones and misses some; the assay was immunoSEQ multiplex PCR. Of approximately 150,000 clones detected, around 84% appear once; the ten largest clones hold approximately 5.4%. A note on this clone: What it recognizes is unknown.

Study-wide results and limits: White British people made up most donors, females outnumbered males, and clonal diversity was possibly underestimated.

Second-dose timings of about 4 or about 12 weeks were pooled. The sample in question was peripheral blood, obtained 28 days after the second AZD1222 dose. The source of this sequence is an adult who received the AZD1222 COVID-19 vaccine.

The CDR3 DNA sequence: TGTGCCAGCAGCCAAGTTTCTCAGAGCCGAAACACCATATATTTT. Amino acids: CASSQVSQSRNTIYF. The chain couples TRBV14 to TRBJ1-3; D not certain. The length of the CDR3 is 15 residues. The V end was cut by 1 base, the J end by 5 bases, with 12 bases between. In germline, CDR1 is SGHDN, CDR2 FVKESK. Full variable domain (outside the CDR3, taken from reference TRBV14 and TRBJ1-3): EAGVTQFPSHSVIEKGQTVTLRCDPISGHDNLYWYRRVMGKEIKFLLHFVKESKQDESGMPNNRFLAERTGGTYSTLKVQPAELEDSGVYFCASSQVSQSRNTIYFGEGSWLTVV.